This TCR beta chain is drawn from a study of metastatic and nonmetastatic thyroid tumors. At the level of the study: Repertoires were compared across blood and tumor or nodule tissue from malignant and benign thyroid patients. Overall study findings and caveats: It was reported that TCR beta diversity was significantly higher in malignant thyroid tumors than benign nodules, in blood and tumor.

V was trimmed by 5 bases and J by 0 bases, leaving 22 bases between them. The CDR3 extends over 18 amino acids. The germline CDR1 and CDR2 sequences are MDHEN and SYDVKM. TCRdb redid the clone calls on the PCR reads using MiXCR. The sample records around 20,000 clones, around 33% being singletons. Treatment of any kind had been given to no patient before thyroid surgery. This clone was seen more than once but under ten times. Its antigen remains unidentified. This chain connects TRBV28 to TRBJ1-2; no clear D. This sequence originates from a female donor with papillary thyroid cancer or a benign thyroid nodule (not recorded which). Some clones in this sample may be carry-over from other donors' samples. Sequenced input: tumor tissue. The DNA for the CDR3 is TGTGCCAGCAGTACCCTCCGGGAGGACTTACCAGCTAACTATGGCTACACCTTC. Its protein product is CASSTLREDLPANYGYTF.